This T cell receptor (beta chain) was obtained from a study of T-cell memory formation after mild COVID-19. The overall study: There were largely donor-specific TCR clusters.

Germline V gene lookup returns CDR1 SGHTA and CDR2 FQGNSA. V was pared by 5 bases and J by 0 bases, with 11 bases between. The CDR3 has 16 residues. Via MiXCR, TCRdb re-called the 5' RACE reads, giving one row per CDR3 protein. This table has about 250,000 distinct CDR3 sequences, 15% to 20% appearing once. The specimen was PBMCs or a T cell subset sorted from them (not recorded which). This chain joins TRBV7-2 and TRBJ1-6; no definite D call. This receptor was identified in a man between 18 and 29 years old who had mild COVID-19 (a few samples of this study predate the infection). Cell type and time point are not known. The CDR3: CASSPQRGSYNSPLHF. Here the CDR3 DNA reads TGTGCCAGCAGCCCCCAGCGGGGCTCCTATAATTCACCCCTCCACTTT.